The source of this TCR beta chain is a study of shared clonotypes between healthy human individuals. Study background: With ages of 18 to 49, the donors were a couple of women and a few men. The study, taken as a whole, reports: For naive CD4 cells, 4% to 5% of clonotypes were shared across a handful of donors.

This CDR3 is built from 13 residues. Germline V gene sequence: CDR1 SNHLY, CDR2 FYNNEI. The V end lost 7 bases, the J end lost 1 base, and 11 bases lay between the germline ends. TCRdb's copy holds only in-frame clones and misses some; the assay was immunoSEQ multiplex PCR. The sample records roughly 500,000 clones, roughly 95% being singletons. About this clone itself: Its antigen remains unknown.

The receptor was derived from a young woman in good health. The sample was naive CD4+ T cells sorted from blood. This sample's subset: CD45RA+ positively selected. The rearrangement uses TRBV2 and TRBJ2-7; D tentatively reads TRBD1 or TRBD2 (5 bases each). The CDR3 DNA is TGTGCCAGCATGGGGCGGGCTTCCTACGAGCAGTACTTC. The encoded protein is CASMGRASYEQYF.